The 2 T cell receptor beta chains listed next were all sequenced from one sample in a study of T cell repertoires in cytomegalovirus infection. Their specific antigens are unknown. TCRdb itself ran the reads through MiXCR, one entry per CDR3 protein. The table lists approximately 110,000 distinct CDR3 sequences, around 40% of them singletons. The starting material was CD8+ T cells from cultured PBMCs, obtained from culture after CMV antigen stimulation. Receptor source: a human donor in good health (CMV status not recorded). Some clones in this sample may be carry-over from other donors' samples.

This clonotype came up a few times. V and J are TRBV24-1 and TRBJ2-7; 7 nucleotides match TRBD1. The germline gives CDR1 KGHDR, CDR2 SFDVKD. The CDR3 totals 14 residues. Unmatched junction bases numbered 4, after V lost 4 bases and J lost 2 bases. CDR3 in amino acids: CATSDRDSPYEQYF. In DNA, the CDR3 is TGTGCCACCAGTGACAGGGACAGTCCCTACGAGCAGTACTTC.

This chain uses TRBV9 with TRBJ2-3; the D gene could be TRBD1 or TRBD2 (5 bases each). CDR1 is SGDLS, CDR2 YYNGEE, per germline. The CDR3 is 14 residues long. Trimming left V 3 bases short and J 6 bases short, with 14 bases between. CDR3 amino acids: CASSEVAEGDTQYF. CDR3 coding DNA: TGTGCCAGCAGCGAGGTGGCCGAGGGGGATACGCAGTATTTT.